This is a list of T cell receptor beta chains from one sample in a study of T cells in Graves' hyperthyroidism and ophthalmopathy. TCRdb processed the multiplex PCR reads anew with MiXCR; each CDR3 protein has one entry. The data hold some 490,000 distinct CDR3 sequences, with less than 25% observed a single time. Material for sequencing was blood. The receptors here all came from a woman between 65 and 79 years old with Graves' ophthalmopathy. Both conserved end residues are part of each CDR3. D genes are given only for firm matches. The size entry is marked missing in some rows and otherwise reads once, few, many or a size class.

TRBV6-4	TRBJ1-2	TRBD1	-	TGTGCCAGCAGTGCCCACAGGGGGCGAGGCTATGGCTACACCTTC	CASSAHRGRGYGYTF
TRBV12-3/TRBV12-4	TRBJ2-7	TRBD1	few	TGTGCCAGCAGATCCGGGACAGGGGAATACGAGCAGTACTTC	CASRSGTGEYEQYF
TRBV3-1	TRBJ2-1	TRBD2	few	TGTGCCAGCAGCGACGGACTAGCGGGAGGGACCAGCGCCAATGAGCAGTTCTTC	CASSDGLAGGTSANEQFF
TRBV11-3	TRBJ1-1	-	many	TGTGCCAGCAGCAATAGACAGGACACTGAAGCTTTCTTT	CASSNRQDTEAFF
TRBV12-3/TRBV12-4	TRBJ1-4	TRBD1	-	TGTGCCAGCAGGGGGACAGTCTCCAATGAAAAACTGTTTTTT	CASRGTVSNEKLFF
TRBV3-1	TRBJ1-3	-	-	TGTGCCAGCAGGTGGAGCTCTGGAAACACCATATATTTT	CASRWSSGNTIYF
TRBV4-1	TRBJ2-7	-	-	TGCGCCAGCAGCCAATTTGAGAGGCTCATGACCGAGCAGTACTTC	CASSQFERLMTEQYF
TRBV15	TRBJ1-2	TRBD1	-	TGTGCCACCAGCAGAGCCCCAACAGGGGGAAATGGCTACACCTTC	CATSRAPTGGNGYTF
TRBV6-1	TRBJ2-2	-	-	TGTGCCAGCGGGCCGGGGAGCGTTCGGACCGGGGAGCTGTTTTTT	CASGPGSVRTGELFF
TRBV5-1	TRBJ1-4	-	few	TGCGCCAGCAGCCCCTACACGGGAGCGGGTGAAAAACTGTTTTTT	CASSPYTGAGEKLFF
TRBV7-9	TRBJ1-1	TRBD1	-	TGTGCCAGCAGCTTGCCCCTCGGACAGGGAAACACTGAAGCTTTCTTT	CASSLPLGQGNTEAFF
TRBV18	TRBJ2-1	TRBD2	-	TGTGCCAGCTCACCACCAATCGCGGGAGGGCCATTCTCCTACAATGAGCAGTTCTTC	CASSPPIAGGPFSYNEQFF
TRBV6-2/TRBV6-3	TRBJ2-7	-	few	TGTGCCAGCAGTTACTCCCAGCGGGACATTTCCTACGAGCAGTACTTC	CASSYSQRDISYEQYF
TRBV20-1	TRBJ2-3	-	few	TGCAGTGCACCTGACTCCCGGGGCACAGATACGCAGTATTTT	CSAPDSRGTDTQYF
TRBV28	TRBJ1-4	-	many	TGTGCCAGCAGTTTTGGGCTCCTCGGGGAAAAACTGTTTTTT	CASSFGLLGEKLFF
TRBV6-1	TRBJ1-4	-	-	TGTGCCAGCAGATCCGCGGGGGGTAATGAAAAACTGTTTTTT	CASRSAGGNEKLFF
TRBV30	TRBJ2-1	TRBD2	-	TGTGCCTGGAGTGACCCTGTCAGGCGGGCTAGCGGGAGGGACAATGAGCAGTTCTTC	CAWSDPVRRASGRDNEQFF
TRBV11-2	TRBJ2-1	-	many	TGTGCCAGCAGCTTCAGAGTAGGGGAATACAATGAGCAGTTCTTC	CASSFRVGEYNEQFF
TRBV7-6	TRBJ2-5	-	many	TGTGCCAGCAGTGACGGACTCCAAGAGACCCAGTACTTC	CASSDGLQETQYF
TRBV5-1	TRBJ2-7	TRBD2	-	TGCGCCAGCAGCATCGGGACTAGCGACGAGCAGTACTTC	CASSIGTSDEQYF
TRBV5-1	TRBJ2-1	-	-	TGCGCCAGCAGCTTGGCGGGGGAGAGGTACAATGAGCAGTTCTTC	CASSLAGERYNEQFF
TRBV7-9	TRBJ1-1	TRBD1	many	TGTGCCAGCAGCAGACAGGGGTCGAACACTGAAGCTTTCTTT	CASSRQGSNTEAFF
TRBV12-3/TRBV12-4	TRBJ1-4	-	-	TGTGCCAGCAGTTTAGAGGGCAGGCAGAATGAAAAACTGTTTTTT	CASSLEGRQNEKLFF
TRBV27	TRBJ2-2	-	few	TGTGCCAGCAGTTTACTGTCCGGGGAGCTGTTTTTT	CASSLLSGELFF
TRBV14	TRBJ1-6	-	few	TGTGCCAGCAGCCAAGTGTACAGTAATTCACCCCTCCACTTT	CASSQVYSNSPLHF
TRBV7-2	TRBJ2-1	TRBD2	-	TGTGCCAGCAGCCCGGGACTAGCTATTGAGCAGTTCTTC	CASSPGLAIEQFF
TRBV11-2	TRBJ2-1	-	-	TGTGCCAGCAGCCATGGCGGGATTAACAATGAGCAGTTCTTC	CASSHGGINNEQFF
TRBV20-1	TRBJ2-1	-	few	TGCAGTGCTGGTGGAGGGACCTACAATGAGCAGTTCTTC	CSAGGGTYNEQFF
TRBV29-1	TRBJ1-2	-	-	TGCAGCGTTGATTCAGGGTATGGCTACACCTTC	CSVDSGYGYTF
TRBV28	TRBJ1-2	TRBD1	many	TGTGCCAGCAGTTTAGCAGGGGGTCTCGACTATGGCTACACCTTC	CASSLAGGLDYGYTF
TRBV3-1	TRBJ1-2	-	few	TGTGCCAGCAGCCACCACCCAGCGCAGACGTTTTTGACCTTC	CASSHHPAQTFLTF
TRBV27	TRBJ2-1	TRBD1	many	TGTGCCGCCAAGGGGGCGCAGAATGAGCAGTTCTTC	CAAKGAQNEQFF
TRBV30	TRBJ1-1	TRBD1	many	TGTGCCTGGAGTGTAGACAGGGGGATCACTGAAGCTTTCTTT	CAWSVDRGITEAFF
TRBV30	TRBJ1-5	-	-	TGTGCCTGGAGTGTACTGGGACTGAGCAATCAGCCCCAGCATTTT	CAWSVLGLSNQPQHF
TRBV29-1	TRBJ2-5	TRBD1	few	TGCAGCGTTGCAGGGGGCGGTGAGACCCAGTACTTC	CSVAGGGETQYF
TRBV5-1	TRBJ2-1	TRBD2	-	TGCGCCAGCAGCCCAACCGGGACTAGCTTCCATGAGCAGTTCTTC	CASSPTGTSFHEQFF
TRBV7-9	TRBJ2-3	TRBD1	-	TGTGCCAGCAGCCAAGGGGACAGGGGGCGCACAGATACGCAGTATTTT	CASSQGDRGRTDTQYF
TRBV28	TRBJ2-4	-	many	TGTGCCAGCAGTTTTCTCCCCGGGACACCAATAGCCAAAAACATTCAGTACTTC	CASSFLPGTPIAKNIQYF
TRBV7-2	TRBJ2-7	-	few	TGTGCCAGCAGCTTAGGGCAGGCTGGAGAGCAGTACTTC	CASSLGQAGEQYF
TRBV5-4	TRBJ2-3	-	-	TGTGCCAGCAGCTCCGGATTTGGTGGGGCGAGCACAGATACGCAGTATTTT	CASSSGFGGASTDTQYF
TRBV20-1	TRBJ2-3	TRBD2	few	TGCAGTGCTAGAGATCGATTGCTAGCGGGAGTTCCTCGGGATACGCAGTATTTT	CSARDRLLAGVPRDTQYF
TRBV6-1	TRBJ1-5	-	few	TGTGCCAGCAGTCGCGCCGCGGGGTGGAATCAGCCCCAGCATTTT	CASSRAAGWNQPQHF
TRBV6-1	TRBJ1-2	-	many	TGTGCCAGCACCCGGGACCCGAGTAACTATGGCTACACCTTC	CASTRDPSNYGYTF
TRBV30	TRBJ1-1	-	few	TGTGCCTGGAGTGTACCGGGATGGGTGAACACTGAAGCTTTCTTT	CAWSVPGWVNTEAFF
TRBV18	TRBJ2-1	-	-	TGTGCCAGCTCACCTCCGGCACTAAGCTCCTACAATGAGCAGTTCTTC	CASSPPALSSYNEQFF
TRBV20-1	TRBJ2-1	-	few	TGCAGTGCTAGTTCCGGGGATGAGCAGTTCTTC	CSASSGDEQFF